This T cell receptor (beta chain) was found in a study of blood T cell repertoires in COVID-19. Symptom resolution, clearance, or two negative PCRs marked the recovered donors of Cohort 3. The CDR3 length is 13 residues. CDR1 and CDR2 from the germline V gene are SGHDT and YYEEEE. With V trimmed by 4 bases and J by 3 bases, 2 bases remained unmatched. Methods used by the authors: The authors estimated nucleated cell counts from reference gene primer amplification. TCRdb's table, derived via immunoSEQ multiplex PCR, lists solely in-frame clones and lacks some. V, J and clone size reflect that table, while D and trimming were determined from the DNA. This table holds 180,000 or so clones, over 80% found once.

The sample was PBMCs or T cells enriched from blood (not recorded which). The chain uses TRBV5-6 and TRBJ2-3, with 7 positions matching TRBD1. The origin of this receptor is a woman aged 55-70 years who had recovered from COVID-19. The CDR3 sequence is CASSTRGTDTQYF. DNA of the CDR3: TGTGCCAGCAGCACCAGGGGGACAGATACGCAGTATTTT.